One sample yielded the 2 T cell receptor beta chains listed below, sequenced in a study of naive and memory T cell subsets. Four PCR rounds used nested alpha and beta constant region primers plus the SP2 primer. TCRdb ran MiXCR on the 5' RACE reads and lists one entry per CDR3 protein. The sample holds about 59,000 distinct CDR3 sequences, 8% seen once. A UMI-containing oligonucleotide was joined by 3' ligation to the TCR cDNA template. Receptors were obtained from a female donor in good health.

The chain uses TRBV6-5 and TRBJ2-7; D remains ambiguous. CDR3 length: 15 amino acids. CDR1 is MNHEY, CDR2 SVGAGI, per germline. V lost 2 bases to trimming and J lost 5 bases, with 16 bases between them. CDR3 in amino acids: CASSYLGRPGHEQYF. CDR3 DNA: TGTGCCAGCAGTTACCTAGGGCGGCCCGGGCACGAGCAGTACTTC.

This chain uses TRBV19 with TRBJ2-1; D is unresolved. Germline V gene sequence: CDR1 LNHDA, CDR2 SQIVND (reference sequence). The germline V and J ends were trimmed by 5 bases and 0 bases, with 17 bases remaining between them. This CDR3 spans 17 amino acids. The DNA of the CDR3 is TGTGCCAGTAGTCCTCCGATAGGGTCGAGCTCCTACAATGAGCAGTTCTTC. Amino acids: CASSPPIGSSSYNEQFF.